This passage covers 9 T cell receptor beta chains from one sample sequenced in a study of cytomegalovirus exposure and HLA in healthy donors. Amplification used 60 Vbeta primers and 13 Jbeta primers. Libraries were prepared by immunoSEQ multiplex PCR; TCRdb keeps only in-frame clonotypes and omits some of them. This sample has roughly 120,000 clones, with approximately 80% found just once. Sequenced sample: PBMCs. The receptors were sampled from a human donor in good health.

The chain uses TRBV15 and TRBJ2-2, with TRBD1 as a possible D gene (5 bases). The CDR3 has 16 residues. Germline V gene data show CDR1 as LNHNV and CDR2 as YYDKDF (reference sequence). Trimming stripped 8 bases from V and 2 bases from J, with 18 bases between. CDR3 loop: CATQQPNDRNTGELFF. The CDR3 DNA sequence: TGTGCCACCCAGCAGCCAAACGACAGAAACACCGGGGAGCTGTTTTTT. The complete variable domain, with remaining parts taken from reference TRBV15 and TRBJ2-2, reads DAMVIQNPRYQVTQFGKPVTLSCSQTLNHNVMYWYQQKSSQAPKLLFHYYDKDFNNEADTPDNFQSRRPNTSFCFLDIRSPGLGDTAMYLCATQQPNDRNTGELFFGEGSRLTVL.

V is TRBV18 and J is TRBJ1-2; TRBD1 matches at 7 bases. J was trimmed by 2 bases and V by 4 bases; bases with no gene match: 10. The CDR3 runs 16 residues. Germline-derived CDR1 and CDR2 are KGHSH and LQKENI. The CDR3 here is CASSRVLPGGNYGYTF. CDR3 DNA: TGTGCCAGCTCACGGGTCCTTCCAGGGGGGAACTATGGCTACACCTTC.

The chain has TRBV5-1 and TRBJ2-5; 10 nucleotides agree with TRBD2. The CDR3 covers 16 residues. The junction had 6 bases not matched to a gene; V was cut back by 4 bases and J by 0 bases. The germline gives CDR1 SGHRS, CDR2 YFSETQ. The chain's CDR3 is CASSLGLAANQETQYF. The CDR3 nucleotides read TGCGCCAGCAGCCTCGGACTAGCGGCTAACCAAGAGACCCAGTACTTC.

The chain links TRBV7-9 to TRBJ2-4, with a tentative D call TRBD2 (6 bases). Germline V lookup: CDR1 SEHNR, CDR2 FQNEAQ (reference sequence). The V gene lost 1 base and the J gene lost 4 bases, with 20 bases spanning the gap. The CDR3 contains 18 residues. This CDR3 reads CASSLGHLRGSPKNIQYF. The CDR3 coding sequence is TGTGCCAGCAGCTTAGGCCACCTTCGGGGGAGTCCAAAAAACATTCAGTACTTC.

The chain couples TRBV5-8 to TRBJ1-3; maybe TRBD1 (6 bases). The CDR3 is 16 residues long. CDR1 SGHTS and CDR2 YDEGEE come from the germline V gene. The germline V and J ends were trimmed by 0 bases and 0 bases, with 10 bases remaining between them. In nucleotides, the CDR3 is TGTGCCAGCAGCTTGGGACGGACAGTCTCTGGAAACACCATATATTTT. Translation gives CASSLGRTVSGNTIYF.

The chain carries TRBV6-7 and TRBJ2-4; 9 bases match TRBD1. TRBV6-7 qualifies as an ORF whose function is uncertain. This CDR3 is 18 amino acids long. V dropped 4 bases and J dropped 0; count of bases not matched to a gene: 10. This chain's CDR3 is CASSSPGQGFLAKNIQYF. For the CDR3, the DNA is TGTGCCAGCAGTTCCCCGGGACAGGGATTCTTAGCCAAAAACATTCAGTACTTC.

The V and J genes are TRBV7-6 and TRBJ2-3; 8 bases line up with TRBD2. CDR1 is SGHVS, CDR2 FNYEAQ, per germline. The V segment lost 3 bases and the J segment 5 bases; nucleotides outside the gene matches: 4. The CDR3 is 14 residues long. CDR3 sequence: CASSFTGLGDTQYF. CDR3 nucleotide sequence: TGTGCCAGCAGCTTTACGGGACTAGGAGATACGCAGTATTTT.

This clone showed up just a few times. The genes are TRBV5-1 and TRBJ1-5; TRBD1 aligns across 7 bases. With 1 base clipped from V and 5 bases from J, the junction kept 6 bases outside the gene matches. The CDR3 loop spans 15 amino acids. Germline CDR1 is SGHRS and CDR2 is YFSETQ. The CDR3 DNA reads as TGCGCCAGCAGCTTGTCGGGACAGTTGGATCAGCCCCAGCATTTT. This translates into CASSLSGQLDQPQHF. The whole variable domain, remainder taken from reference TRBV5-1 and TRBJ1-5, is KAGVTQTPRYLIKTRGQQVTLSCSPISGHRSVSWYQQTPGQGLQFLFEYFSETQRNKGNFPGRFSGRQFSNSRSEMNVSTLELGDSALYLCASSLSGQLDQPQHFGDGTRLSIL.

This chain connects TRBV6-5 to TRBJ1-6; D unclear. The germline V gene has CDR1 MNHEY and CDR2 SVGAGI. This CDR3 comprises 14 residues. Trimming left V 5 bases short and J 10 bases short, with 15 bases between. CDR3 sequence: CASSDRGFGSPLHF. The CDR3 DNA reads TGTGCCAGCAGTGATCGAGGGTTTGGGTCACCCCTCCACTTT.